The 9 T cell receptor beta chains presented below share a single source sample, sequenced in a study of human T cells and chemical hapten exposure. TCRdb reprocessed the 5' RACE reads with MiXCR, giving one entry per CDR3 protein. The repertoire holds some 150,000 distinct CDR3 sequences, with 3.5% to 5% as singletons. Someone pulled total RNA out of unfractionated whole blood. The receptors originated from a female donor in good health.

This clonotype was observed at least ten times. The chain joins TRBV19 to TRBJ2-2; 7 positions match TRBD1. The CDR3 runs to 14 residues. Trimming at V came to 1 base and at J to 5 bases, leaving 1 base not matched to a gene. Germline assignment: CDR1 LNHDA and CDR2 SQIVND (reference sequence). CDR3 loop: CASSIGGQTGELFF. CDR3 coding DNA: TGTGCCAGTAGTATAGGGGGACAGACCGGGGAGCTGTTTTTT.

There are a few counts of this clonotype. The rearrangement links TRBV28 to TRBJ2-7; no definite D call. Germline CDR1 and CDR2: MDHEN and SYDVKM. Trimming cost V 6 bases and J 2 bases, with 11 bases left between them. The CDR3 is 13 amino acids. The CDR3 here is CASSPLLAYEQYF. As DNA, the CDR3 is TGTGCCAGCAGCCCCCTTCTGGCCTACGAGCAGTACTTC.

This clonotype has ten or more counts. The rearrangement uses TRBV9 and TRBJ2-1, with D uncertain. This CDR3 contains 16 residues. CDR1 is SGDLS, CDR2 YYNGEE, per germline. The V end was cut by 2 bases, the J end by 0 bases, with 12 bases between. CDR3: CASSVDPASSYNEQFF. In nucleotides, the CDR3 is TGTGCCAGCAGCGTCGACCCCGCGAGCTCCTACAATGAGCAGTTCTTC. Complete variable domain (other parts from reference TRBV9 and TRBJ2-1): DSGVTQTPKHLITATGQRVTLRCSPRSGDLSVYWYQQSLDQGLQFLIQYYNGEERAKGNILERFSAQQFPDLHSELNLSSLELGDSALYFCASSVDPASSYNEQFFGPGTRLTVL.

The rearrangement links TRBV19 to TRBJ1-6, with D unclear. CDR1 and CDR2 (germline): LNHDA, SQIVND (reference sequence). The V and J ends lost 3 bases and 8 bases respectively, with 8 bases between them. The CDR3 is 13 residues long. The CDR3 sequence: CASSIAADSPLHF. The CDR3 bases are TGTGCCAGTAGTATCGCGGCAGATTCACCCCTCCACTTT.

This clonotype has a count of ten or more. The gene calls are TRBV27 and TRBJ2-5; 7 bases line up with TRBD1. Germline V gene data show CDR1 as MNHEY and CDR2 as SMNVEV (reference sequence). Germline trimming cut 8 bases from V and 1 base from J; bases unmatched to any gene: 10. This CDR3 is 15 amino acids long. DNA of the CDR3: TGTGCCAGCTGGTCTACGCAGGGGGTCCAAGAGACCCAGTACTTC. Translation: CASWSTQGVQETQYF.

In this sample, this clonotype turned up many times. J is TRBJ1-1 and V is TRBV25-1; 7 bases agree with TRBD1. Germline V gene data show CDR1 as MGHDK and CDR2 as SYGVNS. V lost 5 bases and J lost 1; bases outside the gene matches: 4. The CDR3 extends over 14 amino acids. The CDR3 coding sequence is TGTGCCAGCAGTAACAGGGGCTCGAACACTGAAGCTTTCTTT. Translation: CASSNRGSNTEAFF.

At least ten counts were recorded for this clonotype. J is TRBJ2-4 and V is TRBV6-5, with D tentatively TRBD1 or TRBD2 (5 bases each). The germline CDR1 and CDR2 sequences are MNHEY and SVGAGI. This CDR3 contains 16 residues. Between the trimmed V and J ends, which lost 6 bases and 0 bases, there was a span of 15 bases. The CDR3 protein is CASRNTGRLAKNIQYF. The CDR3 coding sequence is TGTGCCAGCAGGAACACGGGACGGCTAGCCAAAAACATTCAGTACTTC.

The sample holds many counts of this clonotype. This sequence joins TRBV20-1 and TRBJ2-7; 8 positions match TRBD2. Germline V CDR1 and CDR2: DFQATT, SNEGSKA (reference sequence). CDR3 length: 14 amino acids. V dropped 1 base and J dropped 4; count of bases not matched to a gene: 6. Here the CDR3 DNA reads TGCAGTGCTAGAGGCCGGGGGGGCCTGTACGAGCAGTACTTC. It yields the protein CSARGRGGLYEQYF.

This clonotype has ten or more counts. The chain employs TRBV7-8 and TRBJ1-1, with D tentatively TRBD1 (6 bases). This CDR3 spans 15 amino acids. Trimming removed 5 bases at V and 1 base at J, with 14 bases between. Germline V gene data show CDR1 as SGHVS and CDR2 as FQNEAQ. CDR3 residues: CASSAYREENTEAFF. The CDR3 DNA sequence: TGTGCCAGCAGCGCGTACAGGGAGGAGAACACTGAAGCTTTCTTT.